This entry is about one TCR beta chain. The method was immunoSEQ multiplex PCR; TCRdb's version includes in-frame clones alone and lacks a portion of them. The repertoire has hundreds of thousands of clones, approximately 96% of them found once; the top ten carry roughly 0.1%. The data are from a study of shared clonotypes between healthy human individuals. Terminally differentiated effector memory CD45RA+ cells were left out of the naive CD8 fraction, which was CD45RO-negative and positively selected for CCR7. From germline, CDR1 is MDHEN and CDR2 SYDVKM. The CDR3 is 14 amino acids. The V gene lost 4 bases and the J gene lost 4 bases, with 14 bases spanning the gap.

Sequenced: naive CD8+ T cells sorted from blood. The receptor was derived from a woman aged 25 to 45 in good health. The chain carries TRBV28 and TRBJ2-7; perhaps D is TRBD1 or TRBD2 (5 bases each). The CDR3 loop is CASSSVGESYEQYF. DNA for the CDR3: TGTGCCAGCAGTTCGGTGGGGGAATCTTACGAGCAGTACTTC.